This T cell receptor beta chain originates from a study of early T cells in non-severe SARS-CoV-2 infection. Study information: Sequencing input comprised bulk RNA from unsorted whole blood; chain pairing was not available.

This clonotype was seen at least ten times. TCRdb processed the 5' RACE reads anew with MiXCR; each CDR3 protein has one entry. The sample carries 55,000 to 75,000 distinct CDR3 sequences, about 12% recorded once. Sequenced sample: whole blood. This TCR was recovered from an adult who was a healthcare worker with PCR-confirmed SARS-CoV-2 infection or an uninfected control (not recorded which).

The DNA for the CDR3 is TGTGCCAGCAGCTTAAGGAAGGGAGGAGGATACAATGAGCAGTTCTTC. Amino acid sequence: CASSLRKGGGYNEQFF. The J gene is TRBJ2-1, the V gene TRBV7-2; possibly TRBD2 for D (6 bases). V dropped 2 bases and J dropped 4 bases, with 15 bases sitting between them. Germline V gene data show CDR1 as SGHTA and CDR2 as FQGNSA. This CDR3 comprises 16 residues.